This T cell receptor delta chain is drawn from a study of Vδ1+ human thymocytes. The study's findings and limits: Thymic TRG and TRD repertoires appeared highly polyclonal. Around a fifth of thymic delta-chain sequences were Vdelta2, with few Vdelta3, unlike blood Vdelta1+ controls.

RNA was extracted from the cells and then reverse transcribed. Multiplex PCR used pooled V-gene forward primers and a constant-region reverse primer to amplify CDR3s. TCRdb ran CATT on the multiplex PCR reads. This sample has 24,000 or so delta-chain clones, with 25% to 30% found just once. V shed 1 base and J 3 bases; nucleotides not matched to a gene: 21. The CDR3 runs to 21 residues. Germline CDR1 is TSWWSYY and CDR2 is QGS. This clone is labeled medium-sized (0.01 to 0.1%). What it binds is not known. After alphabeta T cell depletion, CD3+ Vdelta1+ Vdelta2- thymocytes were sorted. The sequence derives from a boy under two years old who had congenital heart surgery. V is TRDV1 and J is TRDJ1; 9 nucleotides match TRDD3. Source material: Vdelta1+ gamma-delta thymocytes from the thymus. As for subset: FACS-sorted CD3+ TCRalphabeta- TCRVdelta1+ TCRVdelta2- thymocytes. The CDR3 region has the DNA TGTGCTCTTGGGGAACGAAGGGCCTTCCGGACGATACGGGGATACGCCGATAAACTCATCTTT. It encodes CALGERRAFRTIRGYADKLIF.